This section outlines one T cell receptor beta chain sequence together with its context. The antigen is undetermined. The PCR was carried out with 60 Vbeta primers and 13 Jbeta primers. Some clones are missing from TCRdb's copy, which holds only in-frame ones; the method was immunoSEQ multiplex PCR. The profile shows around 250,000 clones, around 90% of them singletons. In germline, CDR1 is MGHRA, CDR2 YSYEKL. The CDR3 runs 14 residues. Trimming removed 4 bases at V and 5 bases at J, with 14 bases between. This entry is derived from a study of cytomegalovirus exposure and HLA in healthy donors. Study-level results: There was a cluster of highly shared sequence variants that was likely a sequencing artifact. About 87% or about 30% of the time was how often most TCR beta V segments were productive, according to an earlier analysis. HLA alleles were associated with roughly 15,000 TCR beta sequences in a later analysis at 0.05 false discovery rate. It was in a later analysis that TCR association rates were seen to vary by HLA locus, highest for DRB1 and lowest for HLA-C.

This chain links TRBV4-1 with TRBJ1-1, with D possibly TRBD1 on 5 matching bases. The clonotype originates from a girl aged 2 to 10 in good health and CMV-seronegative. Sequenced sample: PBMCs. DNA for the CDR3: TGCGCCAGCAGCCCCGTGGGGGGAGGGACTGAAGCTTTCTTT. It encodes CASSPVGGGTEAFF.